One sample yielded the 6 T cell receptor beta chains listed below, sequenced in a study of cytomegalovirus exposure and HLA in healthy donors. Clones were sequenced by immunoSEQ multiplex PCR, and TCRdb holds only the in-frame ones, with some missing. The sample includes tens of thousands of clones, more than 85% of them seen just once. The sample was PBMCs. The receptors derive from a woman in her 30s in good health and CMV-seronegative.

This sequence joins TRBV4-1 and TRBJ1-2; 8 positions agree with TRBD1. Germline CDR1 and CDR2: MGHRA and YSYEKL. The J segment lost 2 bases and the V segment lost 1 base, leaving 18 bases of the junction unmatched. This CDR3 has 20 amino acids. CDR3 sequence reads: CASSQGSSGTGKGINYGYTF. In nucleotides, the CDR3 is TGCGCCAGCAGCCAAGGGTCCTCCGGGACAGGAAAGGGAATAAACTATGGCTACACCTTC.

The chain couples TRBV19 to TRBJ2-7; TRBD2 aligns across 12 bases. The V segment lost 5 bases and the J segment 4 bases; nucleotides outside the gene matches: 6. Germline assignment: CDR1 LNHDA and CDR2 SQIVND (reference sequence). The CDR3 is 15 residues long. CDR3 in amino acids: CASSSKTSGSYEQYF. The CDR3 DNA sequence: TGTGCCAGTAGTTCAAAGACTAGCGGGAGTTACGAGCAGTACTTC.

CDR3: CASRRGNYMNTEAFF. The CDR3 region has the DNA TGCGCCAGCAGAAGGGGTAATTACATGAACACTGAAGCTTTCTTT. The rearrangement uses TRBV5-1 and TRBJ1-1, with a possible D match to TRBD1 (5 bases). The germline V gene encodes CDR1 SGHRS and CDR2 YFSETQ. The CDR3 is 15 amino acids. The V gene lost 5 bases and the J gene lost 0 bases, with 14 bases spanning the gap.

The V call is TRBV10-2, the J call TRBJ2-7; no firm D call. This CDR3 spans 14 amino acids. V lost 0 bases, J lost 2 bases, and 8 bases lay in between. The germline gives CDR1 WSHSY, CDR2 SAAADI. For the CDR3, the DNA is TGCGCCAGCAGTGAGTCAGGAACAGCCTACGAGCAGTACTTC. Protein product: CASSESGTAYEQYF.

The chain joins TRBV11-2 to TRBJ2-1, with TRBD1 matching 10 bases. Germline values: CDR1 SGHAT, CDR2 FQNNGV. V lost 6 bases, J lost 3 bases, and 2 bases stayed unmatched. This CDR3 region has 14 residues. The DNA for the CDR3 is TGTGCCAGCAGGGGGACAGGGGTCTACAATGAGCAGTTCTTC. It specifies CASRGTGVYNEQFF.

This chain links TRBV9 with TRBJ2-3, with D perhaps TRBD2 (5 bases). Between the trimmed V and J ends, which lost 2 bases and 2 bases, there was a span of 12 bases. CDR1 is SGDLS and CDR2 is YYNGEE in the germline V gene. This CDR3 region has 15 residues. The CDR3 sequence is CASSVSPGTTDTQYF. The CDR3 DNA reads as TGTGCCAGCAGCGTGTCACCGGGAACCACAGATACGCAGTATTTT.